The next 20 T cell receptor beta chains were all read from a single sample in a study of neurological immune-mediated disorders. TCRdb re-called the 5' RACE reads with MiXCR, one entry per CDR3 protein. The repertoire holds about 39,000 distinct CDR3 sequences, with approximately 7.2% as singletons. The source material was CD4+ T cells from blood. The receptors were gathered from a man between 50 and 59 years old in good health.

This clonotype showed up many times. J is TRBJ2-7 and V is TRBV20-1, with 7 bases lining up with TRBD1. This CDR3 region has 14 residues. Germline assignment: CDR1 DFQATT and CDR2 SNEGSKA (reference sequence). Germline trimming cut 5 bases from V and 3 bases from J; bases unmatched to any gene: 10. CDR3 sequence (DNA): TGCAGTGCTGTGGGAACCGGGACAGACTACGAGCAGTACTTC. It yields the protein CSAVGTGTDYEQYF.

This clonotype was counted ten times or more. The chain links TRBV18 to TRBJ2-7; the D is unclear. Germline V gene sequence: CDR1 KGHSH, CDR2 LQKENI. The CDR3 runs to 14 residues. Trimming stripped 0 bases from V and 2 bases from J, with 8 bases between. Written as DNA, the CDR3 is TGTGCCAGCTCACCACCGAACAACGCCTACGAGCAGTACTTC. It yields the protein CASSPPNNAYEQYF.

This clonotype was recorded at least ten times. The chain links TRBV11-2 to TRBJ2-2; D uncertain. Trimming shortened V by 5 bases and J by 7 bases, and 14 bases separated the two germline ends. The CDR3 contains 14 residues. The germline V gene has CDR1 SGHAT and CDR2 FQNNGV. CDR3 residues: CASSITASGGELFF. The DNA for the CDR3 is TGTGCCAGCAGCATAACCGCCTCCGGCGGGGAGCTGTTTTTT. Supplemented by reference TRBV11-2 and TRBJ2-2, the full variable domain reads EAGVAQSPRYKIIEKRQSVAFWCNPISGHATLYWYQQILGQGPKLLIQFQNNGVVDDSQLPKDRFSAERLKGVDSTLKIQPAKLEDSAVYLCASSITASGGELFFGEGSRLTVL.

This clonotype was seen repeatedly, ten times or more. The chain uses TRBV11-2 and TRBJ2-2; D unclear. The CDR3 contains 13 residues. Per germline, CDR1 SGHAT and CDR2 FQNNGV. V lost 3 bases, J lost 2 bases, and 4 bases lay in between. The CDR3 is CASSLSNTGELFF. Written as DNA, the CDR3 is TGTGCCAGCAGCTTGTCTAACACCGGGGAGCTGTTTTTT.

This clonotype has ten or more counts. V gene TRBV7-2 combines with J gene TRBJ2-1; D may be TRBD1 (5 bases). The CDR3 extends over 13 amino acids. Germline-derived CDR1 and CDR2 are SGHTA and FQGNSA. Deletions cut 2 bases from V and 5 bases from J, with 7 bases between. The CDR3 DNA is TGTGCCAGCAGCTTATCCAGGGACAATGAGCAGTTCTTC. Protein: CASSLSRDNEQFF.

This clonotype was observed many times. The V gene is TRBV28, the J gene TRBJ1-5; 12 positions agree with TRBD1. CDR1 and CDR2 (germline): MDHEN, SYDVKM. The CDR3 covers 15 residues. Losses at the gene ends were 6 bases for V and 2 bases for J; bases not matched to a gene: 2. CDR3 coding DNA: TGTGCCAGCAGGGGACAGGGGGCACGCAATCAGCCCCAGCATTTT. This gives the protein CASRGQGARNQPQHF.

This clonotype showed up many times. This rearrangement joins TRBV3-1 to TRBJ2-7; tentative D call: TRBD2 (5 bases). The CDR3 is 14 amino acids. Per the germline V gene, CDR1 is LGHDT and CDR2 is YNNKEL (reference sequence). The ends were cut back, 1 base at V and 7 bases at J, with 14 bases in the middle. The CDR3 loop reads CASSQGSWRTEQYF. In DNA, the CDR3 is TGTGCCAGCAGCCAAGGGAGTTGGCGGACTGAGCAGTACTTC.

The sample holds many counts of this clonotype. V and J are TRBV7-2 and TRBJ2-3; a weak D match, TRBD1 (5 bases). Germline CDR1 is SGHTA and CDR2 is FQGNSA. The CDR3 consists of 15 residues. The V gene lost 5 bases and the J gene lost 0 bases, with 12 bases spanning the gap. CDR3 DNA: TGTGCCAGCAGCCTTTGGGGCGTAAGCACAGATACGCAGTATTTT. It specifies CASSLWGVSTDTQYF.

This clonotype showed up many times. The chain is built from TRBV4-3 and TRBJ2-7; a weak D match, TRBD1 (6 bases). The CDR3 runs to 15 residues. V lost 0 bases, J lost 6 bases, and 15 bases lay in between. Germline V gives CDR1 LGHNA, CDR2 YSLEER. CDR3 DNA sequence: TGCGCCAGCAGCCAAGATACGAGGGACATAAGCGAGCAGTACTTC. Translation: CASSQDTRDISEQYF.

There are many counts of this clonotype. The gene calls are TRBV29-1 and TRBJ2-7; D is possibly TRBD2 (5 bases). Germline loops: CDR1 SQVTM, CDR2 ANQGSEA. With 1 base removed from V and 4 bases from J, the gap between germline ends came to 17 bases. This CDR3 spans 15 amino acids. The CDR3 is CSVEGYEGFRYEQYF. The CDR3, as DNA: TGCAGCGTTGAAGGTTACGAGGGATTTCGTTACGAGCAGTACTTC.

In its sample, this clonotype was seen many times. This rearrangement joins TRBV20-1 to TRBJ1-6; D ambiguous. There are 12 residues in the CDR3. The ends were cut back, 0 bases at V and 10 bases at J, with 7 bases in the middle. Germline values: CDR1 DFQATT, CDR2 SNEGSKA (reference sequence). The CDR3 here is CSARDTSSPLHF. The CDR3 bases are TGCAGTGCTAGAGATACCTCCTCACCCCTCCACTTT.

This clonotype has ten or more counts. CDR3 loop: CASSLWPGEINQPQHF. In DNA, the CDR3 is TGTGCCAGCAGCTTATGGCCAGGGGAAATCAATCAGCCCCAGCATTTT. The chain has TRBV7-9 and TRBJ1-5; D possibly corresponds to TRBD1 (6 bases). Per the germline V gene, CDR1 is SEHNR and CDR2 is FQNEAQ (reference sequence). Trimming removed 2 bases at V and 3 bases at J, with 14 bases between. The CDR3 runs to 16 residues.

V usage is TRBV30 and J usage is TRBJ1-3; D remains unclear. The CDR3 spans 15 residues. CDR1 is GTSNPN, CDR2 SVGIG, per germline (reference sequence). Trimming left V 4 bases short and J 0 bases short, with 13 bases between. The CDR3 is CAWTARVGSGNTIYF. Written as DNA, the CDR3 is TGTGCCTGGACCGCGAGGGTCGGCTCTGGAAACACCATATATTTT.

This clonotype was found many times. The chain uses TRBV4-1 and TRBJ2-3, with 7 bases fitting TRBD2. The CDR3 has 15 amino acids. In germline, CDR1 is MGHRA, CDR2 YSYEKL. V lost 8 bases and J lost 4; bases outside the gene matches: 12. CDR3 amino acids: CASRPHAGVPDTQYF. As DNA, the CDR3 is TGCGCCAGCCGCCCCCACGCGGGAGTGCCAGATACGCAGTATTTT.

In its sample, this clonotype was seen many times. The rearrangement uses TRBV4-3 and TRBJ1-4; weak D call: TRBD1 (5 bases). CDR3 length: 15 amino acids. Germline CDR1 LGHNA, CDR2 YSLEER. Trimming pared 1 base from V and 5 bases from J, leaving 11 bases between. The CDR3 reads CASSQAGTGNEKLFF. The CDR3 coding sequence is TGCGCCAGCAGCCAAGCCGGGACGGGGAATGAAAAACTGTTTTTT.

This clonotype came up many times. CDR3 in DNA: TGCAGTGCTAGAGATGGGTGGCACTTGTACTTC. Its translation is CSARDGWHLYF. This chain uses TRBV20-1 with TRBJ2-7; D gene unclear. The CDR3 runs 11 residues. The V end was cut by 0 bases, the J end by 12 bases, with 12 bases between. Germline V gene sequence: CDR1 DFQATT, CDR2 SNEGSKA (reference sequence).

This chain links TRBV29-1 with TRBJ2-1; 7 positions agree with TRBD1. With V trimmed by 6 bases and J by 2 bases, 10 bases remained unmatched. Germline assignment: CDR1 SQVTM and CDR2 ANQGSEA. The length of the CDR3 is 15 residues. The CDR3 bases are TGCAGCGTGGCCGGGACAGAGGGACCCTACAATGAGCAGTTCTTC. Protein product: CSVAGTEGPYNEQFF.

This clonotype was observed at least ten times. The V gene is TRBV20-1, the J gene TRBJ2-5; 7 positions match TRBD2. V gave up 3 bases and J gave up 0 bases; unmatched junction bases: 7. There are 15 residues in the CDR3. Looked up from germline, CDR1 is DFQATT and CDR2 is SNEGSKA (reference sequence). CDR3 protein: CSASDAGGNQETQYF. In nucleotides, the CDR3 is TGCAGTGCTAGCGACGCCGGGGGGAACCAAGAGACCCAGTACTTC.

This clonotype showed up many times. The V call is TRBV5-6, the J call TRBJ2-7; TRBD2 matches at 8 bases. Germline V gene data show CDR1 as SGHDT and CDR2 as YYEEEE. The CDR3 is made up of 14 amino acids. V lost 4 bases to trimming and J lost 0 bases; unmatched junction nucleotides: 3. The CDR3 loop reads CASSGLAISYEQYF. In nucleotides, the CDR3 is TGTGCCAGCAGCGGACTAGCAATCTCCTACGAGCAGTACTTC.

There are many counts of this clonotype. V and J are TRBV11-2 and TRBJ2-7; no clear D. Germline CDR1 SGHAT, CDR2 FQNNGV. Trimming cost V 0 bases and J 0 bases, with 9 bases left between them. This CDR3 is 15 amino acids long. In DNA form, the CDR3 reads TGTGCCAGCAGCTTAGATCGGGTCCCCTCCTACGAGCAGTACTTC. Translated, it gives CASSLDRVPSYEQYF.